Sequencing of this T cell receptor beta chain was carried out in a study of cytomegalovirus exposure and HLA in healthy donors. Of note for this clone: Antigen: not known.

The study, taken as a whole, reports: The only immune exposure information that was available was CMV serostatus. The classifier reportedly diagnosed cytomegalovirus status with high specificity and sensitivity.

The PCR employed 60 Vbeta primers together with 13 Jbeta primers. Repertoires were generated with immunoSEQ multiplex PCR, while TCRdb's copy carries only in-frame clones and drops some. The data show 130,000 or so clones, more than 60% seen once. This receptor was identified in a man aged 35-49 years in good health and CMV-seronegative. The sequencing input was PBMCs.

CDR3 nucleotides: TGTGCCAGCAGCGTAGGTAGCGGCCGCACAGATACGCAGTATTTT. Residues: CASSVGSGRTDTQYF. The chain combines TRBV9 with TRBJ2-3; maybe TRBD2 (6 bases). Germline CDR1 SGDLS, CDR2 YYNGEE. Trimming stripped 0 bases from V and 1 base from J, with 9 bases between. CDR3 length equals 15 residues.